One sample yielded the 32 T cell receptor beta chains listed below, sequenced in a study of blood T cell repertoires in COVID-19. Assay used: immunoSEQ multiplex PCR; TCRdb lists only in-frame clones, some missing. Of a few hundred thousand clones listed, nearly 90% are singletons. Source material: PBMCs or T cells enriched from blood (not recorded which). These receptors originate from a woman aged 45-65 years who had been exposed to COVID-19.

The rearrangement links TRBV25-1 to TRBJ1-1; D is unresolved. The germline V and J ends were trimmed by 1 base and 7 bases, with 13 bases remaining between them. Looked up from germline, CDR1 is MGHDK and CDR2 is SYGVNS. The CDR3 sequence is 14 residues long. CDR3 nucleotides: TGTGCCAGCAGTGAATCCCAAGGAGCTAGTGAAGCTTTCTTT. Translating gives CASSESQGASEAFF.

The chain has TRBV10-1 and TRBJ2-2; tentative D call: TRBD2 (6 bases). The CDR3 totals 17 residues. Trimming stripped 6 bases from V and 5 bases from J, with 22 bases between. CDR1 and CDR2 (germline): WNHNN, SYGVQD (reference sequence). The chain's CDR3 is CASRAEGLRDKTGELFF. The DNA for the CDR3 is TGCGCCAGCAGAGCGGAAGGACTACGCGATAAAACCGGGGAGCTGTTTTTT.

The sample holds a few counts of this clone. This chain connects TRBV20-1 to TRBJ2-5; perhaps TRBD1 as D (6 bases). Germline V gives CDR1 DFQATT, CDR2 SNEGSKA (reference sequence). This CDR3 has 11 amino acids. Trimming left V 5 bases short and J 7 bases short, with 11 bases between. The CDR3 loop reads CSAGQQGTQYF. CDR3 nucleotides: TGCAGTGCTGGACAACAGGGGACCCAGTACTTC.

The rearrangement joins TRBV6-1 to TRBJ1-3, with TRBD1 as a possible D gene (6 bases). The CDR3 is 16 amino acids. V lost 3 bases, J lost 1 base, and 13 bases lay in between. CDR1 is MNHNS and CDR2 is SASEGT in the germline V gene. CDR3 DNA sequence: TGTGCCAGCAGTGATTGGCAGGGGAGATCTGGAAACACCATATATTTT. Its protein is CASSDWQGRSGNTIYF.

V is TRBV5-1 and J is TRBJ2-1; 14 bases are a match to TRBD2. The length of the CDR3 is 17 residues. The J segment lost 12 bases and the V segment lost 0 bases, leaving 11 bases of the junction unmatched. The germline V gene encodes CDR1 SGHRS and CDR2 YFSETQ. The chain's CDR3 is CASSLEGPGLAGAWQFF. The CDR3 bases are TGCGCCAGCAGCTTGGAAGGGCCGGGACTAGCGGGGGCCTGGCAGTTCTTC.

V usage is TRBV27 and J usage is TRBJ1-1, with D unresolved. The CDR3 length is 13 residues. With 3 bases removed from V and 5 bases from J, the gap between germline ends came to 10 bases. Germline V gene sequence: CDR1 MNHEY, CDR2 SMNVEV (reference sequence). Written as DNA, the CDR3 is TGTGCCAGCAGTTTTGGAGGGAGGACTGAAGCTTTCTTT. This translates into CASSFGGRTEAFF.

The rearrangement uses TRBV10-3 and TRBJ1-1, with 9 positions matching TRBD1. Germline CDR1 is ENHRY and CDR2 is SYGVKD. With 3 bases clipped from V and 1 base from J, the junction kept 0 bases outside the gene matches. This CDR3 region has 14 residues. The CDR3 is CAISEQGANTEAFF. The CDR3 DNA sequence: TGTGCCATCAGTGAACAGGGGGCGAACACTGAAGCTTTCTTT.

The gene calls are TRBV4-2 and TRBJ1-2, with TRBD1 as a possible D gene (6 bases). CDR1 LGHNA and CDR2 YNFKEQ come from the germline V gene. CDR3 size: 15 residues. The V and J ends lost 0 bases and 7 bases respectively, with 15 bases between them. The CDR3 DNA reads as TGTGCCAGCAGCCAAGATAGGTCGGGCAGGGGTGGCTACACCTTC. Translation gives CASSQDRSGRGGYTF.

CDR3: CASSPRTGGTDTQYF. The CDR3 nucleotides are TGTGCCAGCAGCCCAAGGACAGGGGGGACAGATACGCAGTATTTT. The chain joins TRBV7-9 to TRBJ2-3; TRBD1 aligns across 10 bases. CDR1 SEHNR and CDR2 FQNEAQ come from the germline V gene (reference sequence). CDR3 size: 15 residues. Trimming removed 5 bases from V and 3 bases from J; junction bases left unmatched: 5.

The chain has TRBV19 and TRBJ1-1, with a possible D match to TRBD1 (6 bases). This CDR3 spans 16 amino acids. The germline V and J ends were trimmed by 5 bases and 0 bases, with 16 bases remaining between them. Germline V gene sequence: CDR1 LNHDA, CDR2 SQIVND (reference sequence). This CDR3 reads CASSLQGNGVNTEAFF. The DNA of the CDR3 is TGTGCCAGTAGTCTACAGGGAAACGGTGTGAACACTGAAGCTTTCTTT.

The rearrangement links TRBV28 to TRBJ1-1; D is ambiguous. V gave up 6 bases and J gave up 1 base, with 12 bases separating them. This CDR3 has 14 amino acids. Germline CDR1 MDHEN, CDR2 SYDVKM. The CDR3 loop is CASRPRARNTEAFF. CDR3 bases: TGTGCCAGCAGACCCCGTGCCAGGAACACTGAAGCTTTCTTT.

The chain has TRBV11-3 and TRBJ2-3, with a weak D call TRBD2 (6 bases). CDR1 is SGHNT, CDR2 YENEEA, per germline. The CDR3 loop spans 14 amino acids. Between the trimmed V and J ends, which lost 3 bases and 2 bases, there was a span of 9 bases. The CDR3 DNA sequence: TGTGCCAGCAGCTTCGGGGGAACCACAGATACGCAGTATTTT. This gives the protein CASSFGGTTDTQYF.

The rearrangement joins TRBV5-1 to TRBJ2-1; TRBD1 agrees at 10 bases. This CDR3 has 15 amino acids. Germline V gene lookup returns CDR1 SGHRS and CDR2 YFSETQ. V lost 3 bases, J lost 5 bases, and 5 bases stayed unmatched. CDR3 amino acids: CASSSTGGSDNEQFF. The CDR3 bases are TGCGCCAGCAGCTCGACAGGGGGCTCAGACAATGAGCAGTTCTTC.

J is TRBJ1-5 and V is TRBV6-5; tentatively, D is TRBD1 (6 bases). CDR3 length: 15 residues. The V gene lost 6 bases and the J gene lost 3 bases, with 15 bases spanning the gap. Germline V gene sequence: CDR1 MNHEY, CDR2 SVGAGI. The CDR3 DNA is TGTGCCAGCAGGTCCAGGGGCGGATTCAATCAGCCCCAGCATTTT. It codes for CASRSRGGFNQPQHF.

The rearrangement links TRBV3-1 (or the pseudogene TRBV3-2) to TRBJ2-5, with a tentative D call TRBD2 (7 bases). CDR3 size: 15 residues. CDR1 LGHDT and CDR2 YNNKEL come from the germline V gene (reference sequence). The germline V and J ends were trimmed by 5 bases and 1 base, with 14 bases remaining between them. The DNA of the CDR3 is TGTGCCAGCAGCAAGGGGGAGGGGGTCCAAGAGACCCAGTACTTC. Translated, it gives CASSKGEGVQETQYF.

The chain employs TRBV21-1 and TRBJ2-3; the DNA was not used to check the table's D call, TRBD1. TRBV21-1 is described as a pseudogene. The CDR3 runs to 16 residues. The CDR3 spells CASSKVLGGLTDTQYF. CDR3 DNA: TGTGCCAGCAGCAAAGTATTGGGTGGGCTCACAGATACGCAGTATTTT.

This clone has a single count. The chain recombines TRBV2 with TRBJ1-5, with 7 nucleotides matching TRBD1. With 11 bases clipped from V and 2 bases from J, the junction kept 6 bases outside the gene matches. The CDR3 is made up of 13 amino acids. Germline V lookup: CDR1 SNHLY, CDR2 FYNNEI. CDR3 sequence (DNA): TGTGCCGGCCGAGGACAGGGCAATCAGCCCCAGCATTTT. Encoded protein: CAGRGQGNQPQHF.

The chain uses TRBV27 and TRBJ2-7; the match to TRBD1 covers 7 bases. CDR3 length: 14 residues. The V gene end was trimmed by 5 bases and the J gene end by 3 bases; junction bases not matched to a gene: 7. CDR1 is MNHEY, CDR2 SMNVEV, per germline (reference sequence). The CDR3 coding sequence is TGTGCCAGCAGTCCTACAGGGGCCCTCTACGAGCAGTACTTC. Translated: CASSPTGALYEQYF.

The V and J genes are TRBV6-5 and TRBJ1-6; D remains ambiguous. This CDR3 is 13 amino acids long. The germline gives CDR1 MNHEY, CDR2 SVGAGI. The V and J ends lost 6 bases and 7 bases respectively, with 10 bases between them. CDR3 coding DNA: TGTGCCAGCAGACGGGTTGGCAATTCACCCCTCCACTTT. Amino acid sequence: CASRRVGNSPLHF.

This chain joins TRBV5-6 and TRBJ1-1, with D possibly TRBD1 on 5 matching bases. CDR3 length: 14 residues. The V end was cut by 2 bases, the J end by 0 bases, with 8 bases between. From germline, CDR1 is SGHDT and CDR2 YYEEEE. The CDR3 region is CASSFRQMNTEAFF. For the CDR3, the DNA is TGTGCCAGCAGCTTCAGACAGATGAACACTGAAGCTTTCTTT.

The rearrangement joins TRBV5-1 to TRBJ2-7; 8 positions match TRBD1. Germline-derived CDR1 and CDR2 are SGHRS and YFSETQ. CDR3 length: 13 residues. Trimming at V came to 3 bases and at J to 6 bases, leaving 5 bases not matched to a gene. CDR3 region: CASSSQGAGEQYF. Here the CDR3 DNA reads TGCGCCAGCAGCTCCCAGGGGGCAGGCGAGCAGTACTTC.

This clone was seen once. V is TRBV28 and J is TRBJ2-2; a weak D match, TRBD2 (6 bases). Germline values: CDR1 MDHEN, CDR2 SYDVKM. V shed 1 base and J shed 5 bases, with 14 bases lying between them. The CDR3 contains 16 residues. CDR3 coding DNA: TGTGCCAGCAGTTTATCTCGGGGGTTCGGGACCGGGGAGCTGTTTTTT. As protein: CASSLSRGFGTGELFF.

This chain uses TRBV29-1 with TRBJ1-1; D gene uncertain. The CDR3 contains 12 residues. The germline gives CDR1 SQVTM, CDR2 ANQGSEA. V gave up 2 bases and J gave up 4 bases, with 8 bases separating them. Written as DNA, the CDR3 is TGCAGCGTTGAAAGGGCGGGCACTGAAGCTTTCTTT. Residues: CSVERAGTEAFF.

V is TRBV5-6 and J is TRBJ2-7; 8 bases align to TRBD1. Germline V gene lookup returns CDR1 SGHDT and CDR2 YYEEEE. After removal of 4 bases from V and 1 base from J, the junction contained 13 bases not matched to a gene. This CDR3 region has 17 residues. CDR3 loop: CASSGFRLQGASYEQYF. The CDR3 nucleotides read TGTGCCAGCAGCGGCTTCCGCCTTCAGGGGGCATCCTACGAGCAGTACTTC.

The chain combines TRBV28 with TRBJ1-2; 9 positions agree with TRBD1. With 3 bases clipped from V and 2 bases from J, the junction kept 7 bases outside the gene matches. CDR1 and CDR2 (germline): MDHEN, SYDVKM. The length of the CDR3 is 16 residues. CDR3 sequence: CASSFVPGQGNYGYTF. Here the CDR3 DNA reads TGTGCCAGCAGTTTCGTACCGGGACAGGGCAACTATGGCTACACCTTC.

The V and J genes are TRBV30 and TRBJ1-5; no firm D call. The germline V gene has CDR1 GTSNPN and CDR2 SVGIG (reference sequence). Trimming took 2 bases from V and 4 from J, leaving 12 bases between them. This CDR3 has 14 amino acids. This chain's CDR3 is CAWSTGERNQPQHF. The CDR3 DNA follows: TGTGCCTGGAGTACGGGAGAGAGGAATCAGCCCCAGCATTTT.

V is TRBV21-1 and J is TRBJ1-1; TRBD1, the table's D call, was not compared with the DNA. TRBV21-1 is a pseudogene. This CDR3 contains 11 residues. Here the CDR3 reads CARPAGTEAFF. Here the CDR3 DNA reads TGTGCCAGACCAGCAGGCACTGAAGCTTTCTTT.

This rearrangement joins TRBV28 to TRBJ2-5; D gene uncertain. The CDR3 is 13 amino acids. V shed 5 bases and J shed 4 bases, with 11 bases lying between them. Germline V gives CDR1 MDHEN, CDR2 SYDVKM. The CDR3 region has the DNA TGTGCCAGCAGTCGCCCTGGAGTAGAGACCCAGTACTTC. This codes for CASSRPGVETQYF.

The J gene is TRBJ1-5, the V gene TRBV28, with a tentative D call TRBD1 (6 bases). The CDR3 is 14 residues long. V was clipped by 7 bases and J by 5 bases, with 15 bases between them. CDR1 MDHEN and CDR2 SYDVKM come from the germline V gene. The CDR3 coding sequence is TGTGCCAGCAAACCCGACAGGATAGATCAGCCCCAGCATTTT. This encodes CASKPDRIDQPQHF.

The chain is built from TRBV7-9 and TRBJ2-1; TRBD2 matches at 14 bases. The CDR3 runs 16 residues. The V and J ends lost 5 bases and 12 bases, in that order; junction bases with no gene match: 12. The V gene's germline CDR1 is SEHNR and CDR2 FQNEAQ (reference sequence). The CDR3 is CASSTPRLAGGLGQFF. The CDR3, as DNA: TGTGCCAGCAGCACCCCGAGACTAGCGGGGGGGCTTGGGCAGTTCTTC.

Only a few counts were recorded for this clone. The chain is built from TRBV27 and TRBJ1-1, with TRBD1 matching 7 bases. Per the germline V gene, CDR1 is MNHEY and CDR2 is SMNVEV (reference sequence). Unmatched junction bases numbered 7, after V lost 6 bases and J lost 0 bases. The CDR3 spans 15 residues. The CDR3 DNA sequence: TGTGCCAGCAGACCGACAGGGAATTTGAACACTGAAGCTTTCTTT. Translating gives CASRPTGNLNTEAFF.

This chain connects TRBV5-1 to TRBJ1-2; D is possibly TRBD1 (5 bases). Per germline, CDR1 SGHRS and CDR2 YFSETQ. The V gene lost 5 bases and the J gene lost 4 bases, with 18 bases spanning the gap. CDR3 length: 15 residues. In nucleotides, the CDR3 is TGCGCCAGCAGGCCTAACGGAGGGGATACCTATGGCTACACCTTC. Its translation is CASRPNGGDTYGYTF.